This T cell receptor beta chain appears in the sequencing data of a study of cytomegalovirus exposure and HLA in healthy donors. Study-wide findings and caveats: Being productive about 87% or about 30% of the time was typical of most TCR beta V segments in an earlier analysis. Later work showed greater clonal expansion in HLA-associated TCR beta chains than in equally common others. The study designated 150 to 200 TCR beta chains cytomegalovirus-associated. A missense DCLRE1C variant was associated with V- and J-gene trimming of TCR beta chains in a later analysis, and an independent cohort replicated the association.

Points on this clone: Its antigen remains unidentified.

This CDR3 is built from 14 residues. Trimming stripped 0 bases from V and 2 bases from J, with 8 bases between. The germline V gene has CDR1 SGDLS and CDR2 YYNGEE. The primer mix had 60 Vbeta and 13 Jbeta primers. This table comes from immunoSEQ multiplex PCR, and its TCRdb copy is limited to in-frame clones, with some not included. The sample includes under 300,000 clones, about 80% of them seen just once. This TCR derives from a woman aged 60 to 75 in good health and CMV-seropositive. The chain uses TRBV9 and TRBJ1-2; the D is unclear. The sample comprised PBMCs. The CDR3 region is CASSVETGNYGYTF. CDR3 in DNA: TGTGCCAGCAGCGTAGAAACGGGGAACTATGGCTACACCTTC.